This is a list of T cell receptor beta chains from one sample in a study of technical replicates of blood from a few donors. Libraries were prepared by immunoSEQ multiplex PCR; TCRdb keeps only in-frame clonotypes and omits some of them. The sample contains tens of thousands of clones, 92% of which appear only once. Input material: T cells isolated from PBMCs. These receptors all come from a human donor in good health. The CDR3 runs from the conserved cysteine through the conserved F or W. The D gene is left open where the match is weak. Expanded clones get a size class; other rows say once, few or many, or leave the size out.

j_call: TRBJ2-7
v_call: TRBV5-4
clone_size: NA
cdr3_length: 14
d_call: TRBD2
cdr3_aa: CAFQTRTRHYEQYF
cdr3_nt: TGTGCCTTCCAGACCCGGACTAGACACTACGAGCAGTACTTC

j_call: TRBJ1-2
v_call: TRBV19
clone_size: NA
cdr3_length: 14
d_call: NA
cdr3_aa: CASSFTTEFYGYTF
cdr3_nt: TGTGCCAGTAGTTTCACGACAGAATTCTATGGCTACACCTTC

j_call: TRBJ2-2
v_call: TRBV5-1
clone_size: NA
cdr3_length: 19
d_call: TRBD2
cdr3_aa: CASSLSRAGDIWLTGELFF
cdr3_nt: TGCGCCAGCAGCTTGTCAAGAGCGGGAGATATATGGTTGACCGGGGAGCTGTTTTTT

j_call: TRBJ2-7
v_call: TRBV7-3
clone_size: NA
cdr3_length: 14
d_call: TRBD1
cdr3_aa: CASSRGQEREEQYF
cdr3_nt: TGTGCCAGCAGCCGTGGACAGGAAAGAGAAGAGCAGTACTTC

j_call: TRBJ2-1
v_call: TRBV9
clone_size: once
cdr3_length: 13
d_call: NA
cdr3_aa: CASSVMAYNEQFF
cdr3_nt: TGTGCCAGCAGCGTAATGGCATACAATGAGCAGTTCTTC

j_call: TRBJ2-1
v_call: TRBV19
clone_size: few
cdr3_length: 15
d_call: TRBD2
cdr3_aa: CASSLTLAGLDEQFF
cdr3_nt: TGTGCCAGTAGCCTAACGCTAGCGGGACTCGATGAGCAGTTCTTC

j_call: TRBJ2-7
v_call: TRBV6-1
clone_size: NA
cdr3_length: 14
d_call: NA
cdr3_aa: CASSGQRLSYEQYF
cdr3_nt: TGTGCCAGCAGTGGACAGCGCCTCTCCTACGAGCAGTACTTC

j_call: TRBJ2-2
v_call: TRBV4-3
clone_size: NA
cdr3_length: 19
d_call: NA
cdr3_aa: CASSQELPLRSANTGELFF
cdr3_nt: TGCGCCAGCAGCCAAGAACTACCACTTAGGAGTGCGAACACCGGGGAGCTGTTTTTT

j_call: TRBJ2-7
v_call: TRBV29-1
clone_size: NA
cdr3_length: 12
d_call: NA
cdr3_aa: CSVGGGVYEQYF
cdr3_nt: TGCAGCGTTGGTGGCGGAGTTTACGAGCAGTACTTC

j_call: TRBJ1-3
v_call: TRBV28
clone_size: NA
cdr3_length: 15
d_call: NA
cdr3_aa: CASSLQSPSGNTIYF
cdr3_nt: TGTGCCAGCAGTTTACAGTCCCCCTCTGGAAACACCATATATTTT

j_call: TRBJ2-6
v_call: TRBV7-9
clone_size: NA
cdr3_length: 14
d_call: NA
cdr3_aa: CASSLVNGANVLTF
cdr3_nt: TGTGCCAGCAGCCTCGTAAATGGGGCCAACGTCCTGACTTTC

j_call: TRBJ1-3
v_call: TRBV18
clone_size: NA
cdr3_length: 16
d_call: NA
cdr3_aa: CASSPLDTPSGNTIYF
cdr3_nt: TGTGCCAGCTCACCCTTGGACACTCCCTCTGGAAACACCATATATTTT

j_call: TRBJ1-2
v_call: TRBV2
clone_size: NA
cdr3_length: 13
d_call: TRBD1
cdr3_aa: CASSLGQGYGYTF
cdr3_nt: TGTGCCAGCAGTCTGGGACAGGGCTATGGCTACACCTTC

j_call: TRBJ2-5
v_call: TRBV10-2
clone_size: NA
cdr3_length: 14
d_call: TRBD2
cdr3_aa: CASSVGGEQETQYF
cdr3_nt: TGCGCCAGCAGTGTTGGGGGGGAACAAGAGACCCAGTACTTC

j_call: TRBJ1-4
v_call: TRBV11-3
clone_size: NA
cdr3_length: 17
d_call: NA
cdr3_aa: CASSRGGALGSNEKLFF
cdr3_nt: TGTGCCAGCAGCAGAGGGGGAGCACTCGGGTCTAATGAAAAACTGTTTTTT

j_call: TRBJ1-2
v_call: TRBV4-3
clone_size: NA
cdr3_length: 14
d_call: TRBD1
cdr3_aa: CASSQARTGYGYTF
cdr3_nt: TGCGCCAGCAGCCAAGCTAGGACAGGTTATGGCTACACCTTC

j_call: TRBJ2-2
v_call: TRBV18
clone_size: NA
cdr3_length: 16
d_call: NA
cdr3_aa: CASSPRVAGNTGELFF
cdr3_nt: TGTGCCAGCTCACCACGGGTTGCGGGAAACACCGGGGAGCTGTTTTTT

j_call: TRBJ2-1
v_call: TRBV10-3
clone_size: NA
cdr3_length: 16
d_call: NA
cdr3_aa: CAISGSGSLVRNEQFF
cdr3_nt: TGTGCCATCAGTGGTAGCGGATCACTGGTTAGGAATGAGCAGTTCTTC

j_call: TRBJ2-1
v_call: TRBV19
clone_size: NA
cdr3_length: 17
d_call: TRBD2
cdr3_aa: CASSMGSLAGVPNEQFF
cdr3_nt: TGTGCCAGTAGTATGGGTTCTTTAGCGGGAGTTCCCAATGAGCAGTTCTTC

j_call: TRBJ2-7
v_call: TRBV7-9
clone_size: NA
cdr3_length: 15
d_call: NA
cdr3_aa: CASSLSVGAEYEQYF
cdr3_nt: TGTGCCAGCAGCTTATCGGTGGGGGCGGAGTACGAGCAGTACTTC

j_call: TRBJ1-3
v_call: TRBV6-5
clone_size: NA
cdr3_length: 15
d_call: NA
cdr3_aa: CASSSGLSSGNTIYF
cdr3_nt: TGTGCCAGCAGTTCCGGACTGAGCTCTGGAAACACCATATATTTT

j_call: TRBJ2-5
v_call: TRBV9
clone_size: NA
cdr3_length: 14
d_call: NA
cdr3_aa: CASSVDPGWETQYF
cdr3_nt: TGTGCCAGCAGCGTAGATCCAGGGTGGGAGACCCAGTACTTC

j_call: TRBJ2-3
v_call: TRBV11-3
clone_size: NA
cdr3_length: 13
d_call: NA
cdr3_aa: CASSLDSPGTQYF
cdr3_nt: TGTGCCAGCAGCTTAGACTCGCCGGGTACGCAGTATTTT

j_call: TRBJ2-7
v_call: TRBV2
clone_size: NA
cdr3_length: 16
d_call: NA
cdr3_aa: CASSGVQGSITYEQYF
cdr3_nt: TGTGCCAGCAGTGGGGTCCAGGGGTCGATAACCTACGAGCAGTACTTC

j_call: TRBJ2-3
v_call: TRBV7-9
clone_size: once
cdr3_length: 15
d_call: TRBD2
cdr3_aa: CASSFTSGATDTQYF
cdr3_nt: TGTGCCAGCAGCTTTACTAGCGGAGCCACAGATACGCAGTATTTT

j_call: TRBJ1-5
v_call: TRBV6-6
clone_size: NA
cdr3_length: 14
d_call: NA
cdr3_aa: CASFDSYSNQPQHF
cdr3_nt: TGTGCCAGCTTCGACAGCTATAGCAATCAGCCCCAGCATTTT